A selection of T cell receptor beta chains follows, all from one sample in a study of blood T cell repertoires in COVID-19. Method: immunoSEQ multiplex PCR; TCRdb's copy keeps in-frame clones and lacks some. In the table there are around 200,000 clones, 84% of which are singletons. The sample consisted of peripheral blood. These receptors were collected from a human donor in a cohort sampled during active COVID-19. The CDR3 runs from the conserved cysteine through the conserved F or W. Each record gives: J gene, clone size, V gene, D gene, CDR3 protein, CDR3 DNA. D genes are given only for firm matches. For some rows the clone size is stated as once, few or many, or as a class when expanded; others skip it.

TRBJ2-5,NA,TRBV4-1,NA,CASSQGSMRETQYF,TGCGCCAGCAGCCAAGGTTCTATGCGAGAGACCCAGTACTTC
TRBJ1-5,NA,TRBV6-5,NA,CASRGGGNQPQHF,TGTGCCAGTCGGGGTGGGGGGAATCAGCCCCAGCATTTT
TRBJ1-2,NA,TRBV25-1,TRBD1,CASSEDGTGTLYGYTF,TGTGCCAGCAGTGAAGATGGGACAGGGACCTTGTATGGCTACACCTTC
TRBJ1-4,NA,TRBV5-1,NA,CASSPVTGGRNEKLFF,TGCGCCAGCAGCCCCGTTACGGGAGGCCGTAATGAAAAACTGTTTTTT
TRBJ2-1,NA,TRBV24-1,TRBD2,CATSHAGGGSSYNEQFF,TGTGCCACCAGTCATGCGGGGGGCGGGAGCTCCTACAATGAGCAGTTCTTC
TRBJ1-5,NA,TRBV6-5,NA,CASTGSNQPQHF,TGTGCCAGCACAGGGAGCAATCAGCCCCAGCATTTT
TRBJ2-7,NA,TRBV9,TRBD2,CASSVGRGTRVAYEQYF,TGTGCCAGCAGCGTCGGAAGAGGGACTAGGGTGGCCTACGAGCAGTACTTC
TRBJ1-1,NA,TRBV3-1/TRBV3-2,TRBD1,CASTPGQRNTEAFF,TGTGCCAGCACTCCGGGACAGAGAAACACTGAAGCTTTCTTT
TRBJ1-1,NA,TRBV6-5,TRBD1,CASNRGARGTEAFF,TGTGCCAGTAACAGGGGGGCACGAGGAACTGAAGCTTTCTTT
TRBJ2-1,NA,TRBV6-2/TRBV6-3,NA,CASSYGGTYNEQFF,TGTGCCAGCAGTTACGGGGGCACCTACAATGAGCAGTTCTTC
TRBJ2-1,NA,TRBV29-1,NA,CSVEEVRVNEQFF,TGCAGCGTTGAAGAGGTCAGGGTAAATGAGCAGTTCTTC
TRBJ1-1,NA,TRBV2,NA,CASSERQRGAFF,TGTGCCAGCAGTGAGAGGCAGAGGGGGGCTTTCTTT
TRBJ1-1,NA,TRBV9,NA,CASSASGGDNTEAFF,TGTGCCAGCAGCGCCAGCGGCGGAGATAACACTGAAGCTTTCTTT
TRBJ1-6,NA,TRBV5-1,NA,CASSLRQGHDSPLHF,TGCGCCAGCAGCTTGAGGCAGGGCCACGATTCACCCCTCCACTTT
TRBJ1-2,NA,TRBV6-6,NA,CASSYPGLGALTYTF,TGTGCCAGCAGTTACCCCGGTCTGGGGGCGCTAACCTACACCTTC
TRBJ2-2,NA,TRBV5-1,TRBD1,CASSLGRQGARIGELFF,TGCGCCAGCAGCTTGGGTCGACAGGGGGCGCGGATCGGGGAGCTGTTTTTT
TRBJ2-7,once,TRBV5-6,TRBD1,CASSYLGQVSYEQYF,TGTGCCAGCAGCTACCTTGGACAGGTTTCCTACGAGCAGTACTTC
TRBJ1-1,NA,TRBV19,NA,CASSKTVNTEAFF,TGTGCCAGTAGTAAGACAGTGAACACTGAAGCTTTCTTT
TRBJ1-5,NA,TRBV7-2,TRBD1,CASSLEGAFNQPQHF,TGTGCCAGCAGCTTAGAGGGGGCGTTCAATCAGCCCCAGCATTTT
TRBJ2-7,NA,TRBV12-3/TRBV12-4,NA,CASSFGQSYEQYF,TGTGCCAGCAGTTTTGGGCAGTCCTACGAGCAGTACTTC
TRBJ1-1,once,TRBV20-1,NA,CSTDLNTEAFF,TGCAGTACCGACTTGAACACTGAAGCTTTCTTT
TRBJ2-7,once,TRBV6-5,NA,CASSYGQGTTYEQYF,TGTGCCAGCAGTTACGGGCAGGGGACTACCTACGAGCAGTACTTC
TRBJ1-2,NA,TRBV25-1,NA,CASSEYSGGYTF,TGTGCCAGCAGTGAATACAGTGGCGGCTACACCTTC
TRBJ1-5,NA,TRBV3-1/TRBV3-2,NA,CASSQGVGGNQPQHF,TGTGCCAGCAGCCAAGGGGTCGGGGGCAATCAGCCCCAGCATTTT
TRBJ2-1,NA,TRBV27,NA,CASHPGAGNEQFF,TGTGCCAGCCACCCCGGGGCGGGAAATGAGCAGTTCTTC
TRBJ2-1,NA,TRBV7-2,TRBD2,CASSLVPSGGYNEQFF,TGTGCCAGCAGCTTAGTGCCTAGCGGGGGCTACAATGAGCAGTTCTTC
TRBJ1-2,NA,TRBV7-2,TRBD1,CASSLSGQGARGYGYTF,TGTGCCAGCAGCCTCTCGGGACAGGGGGCGCGGGGCTATGGCTACACCTTC
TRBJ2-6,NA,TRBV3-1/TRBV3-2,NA,CASSFSSGANVLTF,TGTGCCAGCAGCTTCAGCTCTGGGGCCAACGTCCTGACTTTC
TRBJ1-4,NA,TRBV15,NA,CATSRGGGGEKLFF,TGTGCCACCAGCAGAGGGGGAGGGGGTGAAAAACTGTTTTTT
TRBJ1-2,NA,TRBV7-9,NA,CASSRSTGDGYTF,TGTGCCAGCAGCCGCTCGACAGGCGATGGCTACACCTTC
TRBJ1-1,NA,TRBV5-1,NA,CASSLAGGTRTTEAFF,TGCGCCAGCAGCTTGGCCGGGGGGACAAGGACGACTGAAGCTTTCTTT
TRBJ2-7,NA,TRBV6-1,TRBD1,CASSEALDREFYEQYF,TGTGCCAGCAGTGAAGCGCTGGACAGGGAATTCTACGAGCAGTACTTC
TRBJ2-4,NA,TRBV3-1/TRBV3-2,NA,CASSQDPKNIQYF,TGTGCCAGCAGCCAAGACCCTAAAAACATTCAGTACTTC
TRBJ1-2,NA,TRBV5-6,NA,CASSLSLGGANYGYTF,TGTGCCAGCAGCTTGTCGTTGGGGGGAGCTAACTATGGCTACACCTTC
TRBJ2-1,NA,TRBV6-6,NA,CASRGASRGNEQFF,TGTGCCAGCAGAGGAGCATCCCGGGGAAATGAGCAGTTCTTC
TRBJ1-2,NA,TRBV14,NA,CASSHGDDRASYGYTF,TGTGCCAGCAGCCACGGTGACGACAGAGCGAGCTATGGCTACACCTTC
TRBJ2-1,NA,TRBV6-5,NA,CASSYVVGAAEQFF,TGTGCCAGCAGTTACGTTGTAGGGGCCGCTGAGCAGTTCTTC
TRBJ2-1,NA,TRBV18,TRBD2,CASSPQGLADNEQFF,TGTGCCAGCTCACCACAGGGACTAGCGGACAATGAGCAGTTCTTC
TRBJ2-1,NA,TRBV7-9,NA,CASSSGGHLQQFF,TGTGCCAGCAGCTCGGGCGGACACCTTCAGCAGTTCTTC
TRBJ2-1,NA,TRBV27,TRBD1,CASSLGTGGLSEQFF,TGTGCCAGCAGTTTAGGGACAGGGGGGTTAAGTGAGCAGTTCTTC